What follows is one T cell receptor beta chain and its context. The data were taken from a study of blood T cell repertoires in COVID-19. Study-wide background: Specimens from acute and convalescent COVID-19 originated in the United States, Italy and Spain. The analysed material was cDNA or gDNA that came from T cells, B-cell-depleted T cells, or PBMCs.

Germline V lookup: CDR1 MNHEY, CDR2 SMNVEV (reference sequence). The CDR3 is made up of 15 amino acids. The V segment lost 1 base and the J segment 2 bases; nucleotides outside the gene matches: 2. Original data processing: Reference gene primer amplification in the assay estimated nucleated cell counts. The protocol was immunoSEQ multiplex PCR, while the TCRdb copy is restricted to in-frame clones and leaves out a portion. That table supplies the V and J calls and clone size; D and trimming were determined from the DNA. The sample records hundreds of thousands of clones, about nine tenths being singletons.

This TCR was sampled from a young man with active or convalescent COVID-19. The gene calls are TRBV27 and TRBJ2-7, with TRBD2 identical over 10 bases. The sample taken for sequencing was peripheral blood. CDR3 DNA sequence: TGTGCCAGCAGTTTATTTAGCGGGGGGACCTACGAGCAGTACTTC. Translated, it gives CASSLFSGGTYEQYF.